This paragraph covers one T cell receptor (beta chain) sequence. Roughly 0.5 to 1 ug RNA was reverse transcribed with random hexamers. TCRdb reanalysed the immunoSEQ multiplex PCR reads using MiXCR and keeps one entry per CDR3 protein. Altogether 150,000 to 200,000 distinct CDR3 sequences are present, roughly 96% being singletons, with the ten largest covering about 0.15%. With 4 bases clipped from V and 6 bases from J, the junction kept 8 bases outside the gene matches. The V gene's germline CDR1 is MGHRA and CDR2 YSYEKL. This CDR3 spans 15 amino acids. This sample is part of a study of CD8 T cells in Susac syndrome.

The specimen was CD8+ T cells from PBMCs. V and J are TRBV4-1 and TRBJ1-5, with 8 bases lining up with TRBD1. The TCR originated in a human donor with multiple sclerosis. CDR3: CASSLSGQGGQPQHF. CDR3 sequence (DNA): TGCGCCAGCAGCCTTAGTGGACAGGGCGGTCAGCCCCAGCATTTT.